The source of this T cell receptor beta chain is a study of glioma-infiltrating T cells after dendritic cell vaccination. Sequencing used immunoSEQ multiplex PCR; TCRdb keeps in-frame clones, though not all of them. Among 100,000 or so clones listed, under 90% were seen once. Germline values: CDR1 SEHNR, CDR2 FQNEAQ (reference sequence). This CDR3 contains 15 residues. V was clipped by 4 bases and J by 6 bases; unmatched bases: 7. Specimen: blood, collected before dendritic cell vaccination. The genes are TRBV7-9 and TRBJ2-1; TRBD1 matches 9 bases. The receptor was isolated from a human donor with glioblastoma. The CDR3 protein is CASSWGQGSLNEQFF. CDR3 DNA sequence: TGTGCCAGCAGCTGGGGACAGGGTTCCCTCAATGAGCAGTTCTTC.